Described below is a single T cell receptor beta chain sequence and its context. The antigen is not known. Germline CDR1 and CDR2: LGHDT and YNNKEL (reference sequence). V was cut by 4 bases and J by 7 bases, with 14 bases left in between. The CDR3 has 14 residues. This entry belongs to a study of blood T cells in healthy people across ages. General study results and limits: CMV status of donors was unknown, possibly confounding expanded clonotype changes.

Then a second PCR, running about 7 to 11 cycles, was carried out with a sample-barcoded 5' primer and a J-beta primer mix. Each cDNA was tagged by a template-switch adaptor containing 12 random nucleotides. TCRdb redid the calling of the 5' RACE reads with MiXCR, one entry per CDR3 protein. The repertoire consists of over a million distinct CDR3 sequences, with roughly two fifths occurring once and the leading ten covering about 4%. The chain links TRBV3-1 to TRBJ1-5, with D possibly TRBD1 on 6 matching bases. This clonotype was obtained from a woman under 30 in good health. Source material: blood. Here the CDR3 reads CASSPQGSRQPQHF. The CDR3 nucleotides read TGTGCCAGCAGCCCACAGGGATCAAGACAGCCCCAGCATTTT.